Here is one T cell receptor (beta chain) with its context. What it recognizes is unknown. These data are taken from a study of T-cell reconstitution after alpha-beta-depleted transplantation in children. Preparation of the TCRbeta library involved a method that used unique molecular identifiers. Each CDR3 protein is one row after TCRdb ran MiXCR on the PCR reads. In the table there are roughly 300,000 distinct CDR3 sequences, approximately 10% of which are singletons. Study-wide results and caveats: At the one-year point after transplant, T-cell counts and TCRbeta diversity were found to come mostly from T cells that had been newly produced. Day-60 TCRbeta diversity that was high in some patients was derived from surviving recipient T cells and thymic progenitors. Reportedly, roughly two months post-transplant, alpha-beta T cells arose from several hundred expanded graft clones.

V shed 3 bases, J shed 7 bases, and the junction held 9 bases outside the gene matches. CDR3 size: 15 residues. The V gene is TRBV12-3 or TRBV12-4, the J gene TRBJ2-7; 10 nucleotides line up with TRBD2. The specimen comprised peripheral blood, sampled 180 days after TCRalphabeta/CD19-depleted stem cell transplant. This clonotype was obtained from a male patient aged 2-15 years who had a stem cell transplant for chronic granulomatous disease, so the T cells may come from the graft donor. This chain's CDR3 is CASSLSLAGASEQYF. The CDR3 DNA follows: TGTGCCAGCAGTTTGTCCCTAGCGGGGGCGAGTGAGCAGTACTTC.